One sample yielded the 31 T cell receptor beta chains listed below, sequenced in a study of blood T cell repertoires in COVID-19. Libraries were prepared by immunoSEQ multiplex PCR; TCRdb keeps only in-frame clonotypes and omits some of them. This table has about 140,000 clones, 85% to 90% appearing once. Input material: peripheral blood. The origin of the receptors is a woman aged 80 or over with acute or convalescent COVID-19.

The chain couples TRBV11-2 to TRBJ1-1; tentatively, D is TRBD1 (5 bases). V dropped 0 bases and J dropped 9 bases, with 14 bases sitting between them. The CDR3 extends over 14 amino acids. The germline V gene encodes CDR1 SGHAT and CDR2 FQNNGV. CDR3 sequence: CASSLEGVRGKAFF. The CDR3 nucleotides are TGTGCCAGCAGCTTAGAAGGGGTGCGGGGGAAAGCTTTCTTT. Variable domain in full (rest from reference TRBV11-2 and TRBJ1-1): EAGVAQSPRYKIIEKRQSVAFWCNPISGHATLYWYQQILGQGPKLLIQFQNNGVVDDSQLPKDRFSAERLKGVDSTLKIQPAKLEDSAVYLCASSLEGVRGKAFFGQGTRLTVV.

This chain uses TRBV5-1 with TRBJ2-5, with a weak D call TRBD1 (6 bases). Germline V gene lookup returns CDR1 SGHRS and CDR2 YFSETQ. V lost 4 bases and J lost 1, with 11 bases in between. CDR3 length equals 14 residues. In nucleotides, the CDR3 is TGCGCCAGCAGCCGGGACACATCCCAAGAGACCCAGTACTTC. Translating gives CASSRDTSQETQYF.

This chain links TRBV4-3 with TRBJ1-1; a possible D gene is TRBD1 (6 bases). This CDR3 has 15 amino acids. Germline assignment: CDR1 LGHNA and CDR2 YSLEER. The ends were cut back, 4 bases at V and 6 bases at J, with 18 bases in the middle. The CDR3 loop reads CASSPNHLGGPEAFF. DNA of the CDR3: TGCGCCAGCAGCCCCAATCATTTAGGGGGTCCTGAAGCTTTCTTT.

The chain is built from TRBV19 and TRBJ1-5, with TRBD1 as a possible D gene (6 bases). The CDR3 spans 13 residues. V lost 7 bases and J 7 bases, leaving 14 bases between the germline ends. Per germline, CDR1 LNHDA and CDR2 SQIVND (reference sequence). This chain's CDR3 is CASTVLGGQPQHF. In DNA form, the CDR3 reads TGTGCCAGTACCGTTCTAGGGGGACAGCCCCAGCATTTT.

The chain links TRBV5-1 to TRBJ2-5; 10 bases match TRBD2. This CDR3 is 16 amino acids long. The germline V gene has CDR1 SGHRS and CDR2 YFSETQ. The V and J ends lost 1 base and 5 bases, in that order; junction bases with no gene match: 8. The CDR3 sequence: CASSLSSAGGLETQYF. The CDR3 nucleotides read TGCGCCAGCAGCTTGTCCTCAGCGGGGGGGCTGGAGACCCAGTACTTC.

V and J are TRBV18 and TRBJ2-7; 7 bases are shared with TRBD2. CDR3 length: 14 residues. CDR1 KGHSH and CDR2 LQKENI come from the germline V gene. V lost 5 bases to trimming and J lost 1 base; unmatched junction nucleotides: 5. Here the CDR3 reads CASSTGTKSYEQYF. The CDR3 coding sequence is TGTGCCAGCTCAACGGGGACTAAATCCTACGAGCAGTACTTC.

This clone has just one count. This chain joins TRBV13 and TRBJ2-3; D possibly corresponds to TRBD1 (5 bases). The CDR3 spans 15 residues. Trimming pared 0 bases from V and 0 bases from J, leaving 7 bases between. Looked up from germline, CDR1 is PRHDT and CDR2 is FYEKMQ (reference sequence). In DNA form, the CDR3 reads TGTGCCAGCAGCTTAGGGGGGCGGAGCACAGATACGCAGTATTTT. It encodes CASSLGGRSTDTQYF.

The rearrangement links TRBV11-3 to TRBJ1-1, with TRBD1 as a possible D gene (5 bases). This CDR3 is built from 13 residues. V was trimmed by 5 bases and J by 4 bases, leaving 11 bases between them. From germline, CDR1 is SGHNT and CDR2 YENEEA. In DNA, the CDR3 is TGTGCCAGCAGCGTGACAGTTTTCACTGAAGCTTTCTTT. This codes for CASSVTVFTEAFF.

This chain joins TRBV6-1 and TRBJ1-1; possibly TRBD1 for D (5 bases). This CDR3 spans 13 amino acids. V was pared by 0 bases and J by 6 bases, with 8 bases between. In germline, CDR1 is MNHNS, CDR2 SASEGT. The CDR3 DNA reads as TGTGCCAGCAGTGAAGCGGGGGGTTCTGAAGCTTTCTTT. Protein product: CASSEAGGSEAFF.

This clone was found a few times. The CDR3 nucleotides read TGCGCCAGCAGCCAAGAAGGCAGGGCAGTCTATGGCTACACCTTC. It encodes CASSQEGRAVYGYTF. V is TRBV4-3 and J is TRBJ1-2, with D possibly being TRBD1 (5 bases). Trimming removed 0 bases from V and 4 bases from J, with 12 bases in between. CDR1 is LGHNA and CDR2 is YSLEER in the germline V gene. This CDR3 contains 15 residues.

The gene calls are TRBV6-5 and TRBJ1-1, with TRBD1 identical over 7 bases. The germline gives CDR1 MNHEY, CDR2 SVGAGI. The CDR3 totals 15 residues. The junction had 7 bases not matched to a gene; V was cut back by 6 bases and J by 0 bases. The DNA for the CDR3 is TGTGCCAGCAGCCCGTACAGGGGCATGAACACTGAAGCTTTCTTT. Translated, it gives CASSPYRGMNTEAFF.

This chain connects TRBV30 to TRBJ2-6, with D tentatively TRBD2 (6 bases). Trimming removed 2 bases at V and 15 bases at J, with 11 bases between. This CDR3 is built from 11 residues. Germline V lookup: CDR1 GTSNPN, CDR2 SVGIG (reference sequence). CDR3 nucleotides: TGTGCCTGGAGTTTAGGAGGGACCCTGACTTTC. Translated, it gives CAWSLGGTLTF. Supplemented by reference TRBV30 and TRBJ2-6, the full variable domain reads SQTIHQWPATLVQPVGSPLSLECTVEGTSNPNLYWYRQAAGRGLQLLFYSVGIGQISSEVPQNLSASRPQDRQFILSSKKLLLSDSGFYLCAWSLGGTLTFGAGSRLTVL.

The chain employs TRBV7-9 and TRBJ1-1, with D possibly matching TRBD1 (6 bases). Germline V CDR1 and CDR2: SEHNR, FQNEAQ (reference sequence). The CDR3 totals 14 residues. Trimming removed 1 base from V and 4 bases from J, with 10 bases in between. The CDR3 here is CASSLVGGLTEAFF. CDR3 in DNA: TGTGCCAGCAGCTTAGTGGGGGGGCTCACTGAAGCTTTCTTT. The full variable domain, its missing parts supplied by reference TRBV7-9 and TRBJ1-1, is DTGVSQNPRHKITKRGQNVTFRCDPISEHNRLYWYRQTLGQGPEFLTYFQNEAQLEKSRLLSDRFSAERPKGSFSTLEIQRTEQGDSAMYLCASSLVGGLTEAFFGQGTRLTVV.

In this sample, this clone turned up a few times. This chain uses TRBV11-3 with TRBJ2-1, with a weak D call TRBD2 (6 bases). CDR1 SGHNT and CDR2 YENEEA come from the germline V gene. The CDR3 is 16 residues long. V shed 5 bases and J shed 0 bases, with 14 bases lying between them. Here the CDR3 reads CASSKGLGSSYNEQFF. The CDR3 DNA is TGTGCCAGCAGCAAGGGGCTCGGGAGCTCCTACAATGAGCAGTTCTTC.

The table lists this clone with a few counts. The chain is built from TRBV7-2 and TRBJ1-5, with 9 bases identical to TRBD1. Looked up from germline, CDR1 is SGHTA and CDR2 is FQGNSA. CDR3 size: 14 residues. With V trimmed by 5 bases and J by 5 bases, 4 bases remained unmatched. DNA for the CDR3: TGTGCCAGCAGCGGACGGACAGGGGATCAGCCCCAGCATTTT. This gives the protein CASSGRTGDQPQHF.

The chain recombines TRBV6-2 or TRBV6-3 with TRBJ2-1; 9 nucleotides agree with TRBD1. CDR1 is MNHEY, CDR2 SVGEGT, per germline. The V gene end was trimmed by 5 bases and the J gene end by 2 bases; junction bases not matched to a gene: 4. The CDR3 totals 15 residues. CDR3 loop: CASSRTGVPYNEQFF. For the CDR3, the DNA is TGTGCCAGCAGTCGGACAGGGGTCCCCTACAATGAGCAGTTCTTC.

This chain connects TRBV24-1 to TRBJ1-5; D is possibly TRBD1 (5 bases). V lost 7 bases and J 9 bases, leaving 12 bases between the germline ends. The CDR3 is 12 amino acids. Germline V gives CDR1 KGHDR, CDR2 SFDVKD. This CDR3 is CATSGGSGPQHF. The CDR3 region has the DNA TGTGCCACCAGCGGGGGAAGTGGGCCCCAGCATTTT.

The chain has TRBV5-1 and TRBJ2-1, with 7 nucleotides matching TRBD2. The CDR3 loop spans 14 amino acids. Germline CDR1 and CDR2: SGHRS and YFSETQ. With 4 bases clipped from V and 7 bases from J, the junction kept 8 bases outside the gene matches. CDR3 amino acids: CASSRGGRGNEQFF. The CDR3 DNA follows: TGCGCCAGCAGCCGGGGAGGGAGAGGGAATGAGCAGTTCTTC.

J is TRBJ2-3 and V is TRBV19, with D tentatively TRBD2 (5 bases). This CDR3 comprises 13 residues. Trimming cost V 5 bases and J 2 bases, with 8 bases left between them. Per germline, CDR1 LNHDA and CDR2 SQIVND (reference sequence). The CDR3 loop reads CASSLRDTDTQYF. As DNA, the CDR3 is TGTGCCAGTAGTCTACGGGACACAGATACGCAGTATTTT.

The chain is built from TRBV29-1 and TRBJ1-1; 7 bases are shared with TRBD1. Per the germline V gene, CDR1 is SQVTM and CDR2 is ANQGSEA. The CDR3 contains 13 residues. J was trimmed by 5 bases and V by 0 bases; bases with no gene match: 3. The CDR3 sequence: CSVEEQGNTEAFF. The CDR3 region has the DNA TGCAGCGTTGAAGAACAGGGGAATACTGAAGCTTTCTTT.

This chain uses TRBV11-2 with TRBJ2-7; 11 nucleotides match TRBD2. With V trimmed by 6 bases and J by 3 bases, 13 bases remained unmatched. This CDR3 has 17 residues. Germline-derived CDR1 and CDR2 are SGHAT and FQNNGV. The CDR3 bases are TGTGCCAGCAGTTATTACGGTAGCGGGGGGGCGCTCTACGAGCAGTACTTC. Translation: CASSYYGSGGALYEQYF.

The rearrangement uses TRBV5-4 and TRBJ2-3; 8 nucleotides align to TRBD2. CDR1 and CDR2 from the germline V gene are SGHNT and YYREEE (reference sequence). V shed 3 bases and J 0 bases; nucleotides not matched to a gene: 9. The CDR3 extends over 17 amino acids. The CDR3 nucleotides are TGTGCCAGCAGCTCCTTTATAGCGGGAACTAGCACAGATACGCAGTATTTT. Residues: CASSSFIAGTSTDTQYF.

V gene TRBV4-1 combines with J gene TRBJ2-5; D possibly corresponds to TRBD1 (6 bases). The V gene's germline CDR1 is MGHRA and CDR2 YSYEKL. V was trimmed by 1 base and J by 3 bases, leaving 24 bases between them. The CDR3 loop spans 19 amino acids. For the CDR3, the DNA is TGCGCCAGCAGCCAAGCGGCATTCAGAGGGGCAAGGGGGAAAGAGACCCAGTACTTC. Its protein product is CASSQAAFRGARGKETQYF.

The chain is built from TRBV5-1 and TRBJ2-2; perhaps TRBD2 as D (7 bases). The CDR3 contains 16 residues. Germline lookup yields CDR1 SGHRS and CDR2 YFSETQ. With 5 bases removed from V and 3 bases from J, the gap between germline ends came to 17 bases. CDR3 DNA: TGCGCCAGCAGTCAAGTTGCGGGGGCCCACACCGGGGAGCTGTTTTTT. The encoded protein is CASSQVAGAHTGELFF. Based on the CDR3 plus reference TRBV5-1 and TRBJ2-2, the full variable domain is KAGVTQTPRYLIKTRGQQVTLSCSPISGHRSVSWYQQTPGQGLQFLFEYFSETQRNKGNFPGRFSGRQFSNSRSEMNVSTLELGDSALYLCASSQVAGAHTGELFFGEGSRLTVL.

The chain couples TRBV19 to TRBJ1-5; the match to TRBD1 covers 11 bases. V dropped 5 bases and J dropped 7; count of bases not matched to a gene: 10. This CDR3 has 16 amino acids. CDR1 is LNHDA, CDR2 SQIVND, per germline (reference sequence). The CDR3 reads CASSLRTGGDGQPQHF. The CDR3 DNA sequence: TGTGCCAGTAGTCTAAGGACAGGGGGCGACGGACAGCCCCAGCATTTT.

The count of this clone is one. The CDR3 DNA reads as TGTGCCAGCAGTCCACCCACCGGGACAGGGGGCTCGGAGACCCAGTACTTC. Translation: CASSPPTGTGGSETQYF. The J gene is TRBJ2-5, the V gene TRBV6-6; 12 bases are shared with TRBD1. This CDR3 comprises 17 residues. Trimming took 5 bases from V and 5 from J; bases not matched to a gene: 12. Per the germline V gene, CDR1 is MNHNY and CDR2 is SVGAGI (reference sequence).

This clone has just one count. CDR3 amino acids: CASSSQGRDEKLFF. In nucleotides, the CDR3 is TGTGCCAGCTCATCTCAAGGCAGGGATGAAAAACTGTTTTTT. The chain recombines TRBV18 with TRBJ1-4; tentatively, D is TRBD1 (5 bases). The CDR3 sequence is 14 residues long. The V and J ends lost 5 bases and 6 bases respectively, with 13 bases between them. The germline V gene encodes CDR1 KGHSH and CDR2 LQKENI.

V and J are TRBV18 and TRBJ1-1; 8 bases agree with TRBD1. Germline values: CDR1 KGHSH, CDR2 LQKENI. The CDR3 runs 13 residues. J gave up 5 bases and V 8 bases, and 7 bases lay outside the gene matches. The CDR3 is CASLTGGGTEAFF. CDR3 sequence (DNA): TGTGCCAGCCTAACAGGGGGAGGGACTGAAGCTTTCTTT.

The rearrangement links TRBV21-1 to TRBJ1-1; the D call TRBD1 from the table was never checked on the DNA. TRBV21-1 is described as a pseudogene. The CDR3 extends over 18 amino acids. The CDR3 here is CASSIPLLGTGLNTEAFF. The CDR3 coding sequence is TGTGCCAGCAGCATACCATTACTCGGGACAGGGCTGAACACTGAAGCTTTCTTT.

The rearrangement uses TRBV30 and TRBJ1-2; 7 bases agree with TRBD1. V lost 2 bases, J lost 7 bases, and 7 bases stayed unmatched. The germline gives CDR1 GTSNPN, CDR2 SVGIG (reference sequence). There are 13 residues in the CDR3. The CDR3 protein is CAWSYDRAVGYTF. Here the CDR3 DNA reads TGTGCCTGGAGTTACGACAGGGCGGTTGGCTACACCTTC. Drawing the rest from reference TRBV30 and TRBJ1-2, the complete variable domain is SQTIHQWPATLVQPVGSPLSLECTVEGTSNPNLYWYRQAAGRGLQLLFYSVGIGQISSEVPQNLSASRPQDRQFILSSKKLLLSDSGFYLCAWSYDRAVGYTFGSGTRLTVV.

This rearrangement joins TRBV6-1 to TRBJ1-3, with 9 positions matching TRBD1. The CDR3 has 16 residues. The trim removed 2 bases at V and 3 bases at J, leaving 5 bases unmatched. CDR1 and CDR2 from the germline V gene are MNHNS and SASEGT. The chain's CDR3 is CASSEQGTGYGNTIYF. The DNA for the CDR3 is TGTGCCAGCAGTGAACAGGGGACAGGGTATGGAAACACCATATATTTT.